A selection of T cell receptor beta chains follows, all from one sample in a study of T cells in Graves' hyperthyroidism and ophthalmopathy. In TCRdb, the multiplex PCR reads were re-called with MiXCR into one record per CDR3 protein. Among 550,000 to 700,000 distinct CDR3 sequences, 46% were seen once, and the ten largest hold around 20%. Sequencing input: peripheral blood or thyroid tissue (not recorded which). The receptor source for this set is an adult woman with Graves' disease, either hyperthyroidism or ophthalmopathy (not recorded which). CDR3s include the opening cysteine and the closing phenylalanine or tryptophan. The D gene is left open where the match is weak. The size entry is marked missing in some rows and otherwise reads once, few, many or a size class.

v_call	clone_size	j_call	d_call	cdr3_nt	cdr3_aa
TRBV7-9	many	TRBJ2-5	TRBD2	TGTGCCAGCAGCTCCTTAGCGGGATTAGAAGAGACCCAGTACTTC	CASSSLAGLEETQYF
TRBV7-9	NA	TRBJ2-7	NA	TGTGCCAGCCGGGCTTGGGGAGCCAAAGAGCAGTACTTC	CASRAWGAKEQYF
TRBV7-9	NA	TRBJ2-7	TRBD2	TGTGCCAGCAGTCAGCCCTCCGGGACTAGCGGGTCCTACGAGCAGTACTTC	CASSQPSGTSGSYEQYF
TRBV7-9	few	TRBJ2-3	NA	TGTGCCAGCAGCTTAAGCGCAGGGACACGTACGCAGTATTTT	CASSLSAGTRTQYF
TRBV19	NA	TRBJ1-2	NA	TGTGCCAGTAGCACCCCGACAGACAACTATGGCTACACCTTC	CASSTPTDNYGYTF
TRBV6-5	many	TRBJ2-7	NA	TGTGCCAGCAGTTTAAGGACACCTTACGAGCAGTACTTC	CASSLRTPYEQYF
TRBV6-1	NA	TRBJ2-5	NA	TGTGCCAGTCGAGGACCGATGATGGAGACCCAGTACTTC	CASRGPMMETQYF
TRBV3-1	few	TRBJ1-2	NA	TGTGCCAGCAGCCAAGGCTCCACCCGCTTCTCTTATGGCTACACCTTC	CASSQGSTRFSYGYTF
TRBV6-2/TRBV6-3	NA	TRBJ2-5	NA	TGTGCCAGCAGTCACCGGACCCGGTGGGGCGTGACCCAGTACTTC	CASSHRTRWGVTQYF
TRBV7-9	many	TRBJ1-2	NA	TGTGCCAGCACCGAACAGGGAACCTATGGCTACACCTTC	CASTEQGTYGYTF
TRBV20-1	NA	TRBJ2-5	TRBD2	TGCAGCGCTAAGGTTATAGCGGGGCCCCAAGAGACCCAGTACTTC	CSAKVIAGPQETQYF
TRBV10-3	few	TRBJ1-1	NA	TGTGCCATCAGAAAGAACACTGAAGCTTTCTTT	CAIRKNTEAFF
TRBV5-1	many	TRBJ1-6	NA	TGCGCCAGCAGCCCTACGGACGGGGGGAGATCACCCCTCCACTTT	CASSPTDGGRSPLHF
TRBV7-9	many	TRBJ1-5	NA	TGTGCCAGCAGCTTAGGAGTTCATCAGCCCCAGCATTTT	CASSLGVHQPQHF
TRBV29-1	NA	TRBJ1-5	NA	TGCAGCGTCCAGTTTTCCCAGGGAATTGGGGGCAATCAGCCCCAGCATTTT	CSVQFSQGIGGNQPQHF
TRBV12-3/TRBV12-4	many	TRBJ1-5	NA	TGTGCCAGCAGTCAATCAGGGGAAAATCAGCCCCAGCATTTT	CASSQSGENQPQHF
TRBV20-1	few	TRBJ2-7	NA	TGCAGTGCCAGCCCGTTGGGCCCAGCCTACGAGCAGTACTTC	CSASPLGPAYEQYF
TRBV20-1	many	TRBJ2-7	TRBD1	TGCAGTGCCCTGGGACAGGGGCGACTTTACGAGCAGTACTTC	CSALGQGRLYEQYF
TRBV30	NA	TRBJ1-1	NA	TGTGCCTGGACCTCCGTCGAAGCTTTCTTT	CAWTSVEAFF
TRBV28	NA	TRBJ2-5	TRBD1	TGTGCCAGCAGCCGACCCATGGGACAGGGTTCGATGGAGACCCAGTACTTC	CASSRPMGQGSMETQYF
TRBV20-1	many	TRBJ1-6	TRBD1	TGCAGTGCTAGAGATAACTCTGTGGGACAGTGGCCCTCCTATAATTCACCCCTCCACTTT	CSARDNSVGQWPSYNSPLHF
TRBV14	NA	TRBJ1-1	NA	TGTGCCAGCAGCCAAAGACCTGGAACCCACACTTTCTTT	CASSQRPGTHTFF
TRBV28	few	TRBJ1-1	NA	TGTGCCAGCAGGCAGGGTAGGAACACTGAAGCTTTCTTT	CASRQGRNTEAFF
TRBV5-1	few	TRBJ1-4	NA	TGCGCCAGCACCCTCGGGACCCTTGGGGAAAAACTGTTTTTT	CASTLGTLGEKLFF
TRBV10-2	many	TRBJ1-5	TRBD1	TGCGCCAGCAGGAACAGGGGCCGGAATCAGCCCCAGCATTTT	CASRNRGRNQPQHF
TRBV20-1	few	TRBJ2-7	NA	TGCAGTGGGGGGGTGGGACAGCTGACCTACGAGCAGTACTTC	CSGGVGQLTYEQYF
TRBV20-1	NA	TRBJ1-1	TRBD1	TGCAGTGCTAGCAGGGGGATGAGCACTGAAGCTTTCTTT	CSASRGMSTEAFF
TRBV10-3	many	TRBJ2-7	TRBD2	TGTGCCATCAGTGATAGGGTAGCGGGTGGCGAGCAGTACTTC	CAISDRVAGGEQYF
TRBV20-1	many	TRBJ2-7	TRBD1	TGCAGTGCTAGAGATTACAGGGGGAAAGTCTACGAGCAGTACTTC	CSARDYRGKVYEQYF
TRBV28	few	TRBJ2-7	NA	TGTGCCAGCAGTGTCAGAACCTACGAGCAGTACTTC	CASSVRTYEQYF
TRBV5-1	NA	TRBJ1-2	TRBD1	TGCGCCAGCAGCTGGACAGGGGGTCTGAGCTACACCTTC	CASSWTGGLSYTF
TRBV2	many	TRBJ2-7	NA	TGTGCCAGCAGCGGGGGTCGCGGGGAGCAGTACTTC	CASSGGRGEQYF
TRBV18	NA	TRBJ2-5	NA	TGTGCCAGCTCACCACGGGCTGAAGAGACCCAGTACTTC	CASSPRAEETQYF
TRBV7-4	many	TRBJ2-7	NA	TGTGCCAGCAGCTCTAGACAGGAGCTGCGCGAGCAGTACTTC	CASSSRQELREQYF
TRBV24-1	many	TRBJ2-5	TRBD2	TGTGCCACCAGTGCCAAGGGACTAGCGGGAAGGGGGAAAGAGACCCAGTACTTC	CATSAKGLAGRGKETQYF
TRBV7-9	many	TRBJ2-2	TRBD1	TGTGCCAGCAGCCAAGGGACAGACACCGGGGAGCTGTTTTTT	CASSQGTDTGELFF
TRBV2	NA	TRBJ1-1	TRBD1	TGTGCCAGCAGTGGGCGAACAGGGGGTATGAACACTGAAGCTTTCTTT	CASSGRTGGMNTEAFF
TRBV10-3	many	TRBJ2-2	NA	TGTGCCATCAGTGAGGTCGATCCTAACACCGGGGAGCTGTTTTTT	CAISEVDPNTGELFF
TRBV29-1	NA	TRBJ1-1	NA	TGCAGCGTTGAAGCTGACGACCGAAGGGCTTTCTTT	CSVEADDRRAFF
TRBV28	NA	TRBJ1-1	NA	TGTGCCAGCAGCTCCGTGTCGGGGGTCTGGACTGAAGCTTTCTTT	CASSSVSGVWTEAFF
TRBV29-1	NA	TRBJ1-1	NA	TGCAGCGTTGAAGAGGGGGTTTCGGGAAACACTGAAGCTTTCTTT	CSVEEGVSGNTEAFF
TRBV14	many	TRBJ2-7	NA	TGTGCCAGCAGCCAAGATAGATCCGACCTTTACGAGCAGTACTTC	CASSQDRSDLYEQYF
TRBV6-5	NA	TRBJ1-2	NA	TGTGCCAGCGTTGGGAGGACGGTTAGATACACCTTC	CASVGRTVRYTF
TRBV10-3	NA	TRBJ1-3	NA	TGTGCCATCAGGGCACAGGCGGGCACTGGAAACACCATATATTTT	CAIRAQAGTGNTIYF
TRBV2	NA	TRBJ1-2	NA	TGTGCCAGCTGGCGGGAGGATGTCAACTATGGCTACACCTTC	CASWREDVNYGYTF
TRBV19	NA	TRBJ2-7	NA	TGTGCCAGTAGCCCAAGGACCGAAGCCTACGAGCAGTACTTC	CASSPRTEAYEQYF
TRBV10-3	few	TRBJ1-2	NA	TGTGCCATCAGTGAACCCGGTGGAACCTATGGCTACACCTTC	CAISEPGGTYGYTF
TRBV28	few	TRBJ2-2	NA	TGTGCCAGCAGTTTGCCACAGTACAACACCGGGGAGCTGTTTTTT	CASSLPQYNTGELFF